A selection of T cell receptor beta chains follows, all from one sample in a study of blood T cells in healthy people across ages. TCRdb fed the 5' RACE reads into MiXCR, producing one record per CDR3 protein. The sample has around 1.5 million distinct CDR3 sequences, approximately 40% seen once. Sequencing was performed on blood. Receptor source: a woman between 18 and 29 years old in good health. Each CDR3 is given with its conserved first and last residue. Each record gives: J gene, D gene, clone size, V gene, CDR3 protein, CDR3 DNA. A D gene is named only where the DNA matches it firmly. A clone size is listed for some rows: how often the clone was seen (once, few, many), or a class if it is expanded.

TRBJ1-1 | . | few | TRBV5-1 | CASSLGEGLRFTEAFF | TGCGCCAGCAGCTTGGGGGAGGGCCTCAGGTTCACTGAAGCTTTCTTT
TRBJ2-1 | TRBD2 | . | TRBV2 | CAGGSLAGGSYNEQFF | TGTGCCGGGGGGAGCTTAGCGGGAGGCTCGTACAATGAGCAGTTCTTC
TRBJ1-6 | . | . | TRBV14 | CASSQASVLNSPLHF | TGTGCCAGCAGCCAAGCAAGTGTCCTGAATTCACCCCTCCACTTT
TRBJ2-2 | . | . | TRBV28 | CASKEEWNTGELFF | TGTGCCAGCAAGGAGGAGTGGAACACCGGGGAGCTGTTTTTT
TRBJ2-7 | . | . | TRBV20-1 | CSASWEGSSYEQYF | TGCAGTGCTAGTTGGGAAGGCAGCTCCTACGAGCAGTACTTC
TRBJ2-3 | TRBD1 | . | TRBV7-8 | CASSLGRQGNTDTQYF | TGTGCCAGCAGCTTAGGTAGACAGGGGAACACAGATACGCAGTATTTT
TRBJ1-4 | . | . | TRBV7-9 | CASSKGTGLSNEKLFF | TGTGCCAGCAGCAAGGGAACAGGCCTCTCTAATGAAAAACTGTTTTTT
TRBJ1-2 | . | few | TRBV27 | CASSLTAAGIYGYTF | TGTGCCAGCAGTTTAACAGCGGCAGGCATCTATGGCTACACCTTC
TRBJ1-6 | . | . | TRBV9 | CASSIHRKGEENSPLHF | TGTGCCAGCAGCATCCACCGGAAGGGGGAGGAAAATTCACCCCTCCACTTT
TRBJ2-7 | . | . | TRBV20-1 | CSATGDRYEQYF | TGCAGTGCTACAGGGGACCGGTACGAGCAGTACTTC
TRBJ1-5 | . | few | TRBV4-1 | CASSQASPNQPQHF | TGCGCCAGCAGCCAGGCGTCACCCAATCAGCCCCAGCATTTT
TRBJ1-2 | . | . | TRBV10-3 | CAISVPVAIVNYGYTF | TGTGCCATCAGTGTCCCAGTTGCCATAGTTAACTATGGCTACACCTTC
TRBJ2-7 | . | many | TRBV25-1 | CASSELSNYEQYF | TGTGCCAGCAGTGAATTATCCAACTACGAGCAGTACTTC
TRBJ2-7 | TRBD2 | . | TRBV7-2 | CASSYPGLESHEQYF | TGTGCCAGCAGCTACCCGGGACTAGAATCTCACGAGCAGTACTTC